The entry below gives a single TCR beta chain sequence along with its context. This record comes from a study of blood T cell repertoires in COVID-19. On the study more broadly: Samples came from the United States, Italy and Spain, spanning acute and convalescent COVID-19. T cells, B-cell-depleted T cells, or PBMCs supplied cDNA or gDNA.

As originally analysed: Researchers report that nucleated cell counts were estimated from reference gene primer amplification. Produced via immunoSEQ multiplex PCR; TCRdb's table is partial and in-frame only. V and J calls and clone size are copied from that table; D and trimming were computed from the DNA. The profile shows approximately 120,000 clones, almost 70% of them singletons. The CDR3 has 14 residues. Per germline, CDR1 MDHEN and CDR2 SYDVKM. Germline trimming cut 8 bases from V and 6 bases from J; bases unmatched to any gene: 2. V usage is TRBV28 and J usage is TRBJ2-1; the match to TRBD2 covers 15 bases. The clonotype originates from a woman aged 70 to 79 with acute or convalescent COVID-19. Sequencing was carried out using peripheral blood. CDR3 sequence (DNA): TGTGCCAGCTGGACTAGCGGGAGGGCCAATGAGCAGTTCTTC. This encodes CASWTSGRANEQFF. Together with reference TRBV28 and TRBJ2-1, the CDR3 gives the full variable domain: DVKVTQSSRYLVKRTGEKVFLECVQDMDHENMFWYRQDPGLGLRLIYFSYDVKMKEKGDIPEGYSVSREKKERFSLILESASTNQTSMYLCASWTSGRANEQFFGPGTRLTVL.